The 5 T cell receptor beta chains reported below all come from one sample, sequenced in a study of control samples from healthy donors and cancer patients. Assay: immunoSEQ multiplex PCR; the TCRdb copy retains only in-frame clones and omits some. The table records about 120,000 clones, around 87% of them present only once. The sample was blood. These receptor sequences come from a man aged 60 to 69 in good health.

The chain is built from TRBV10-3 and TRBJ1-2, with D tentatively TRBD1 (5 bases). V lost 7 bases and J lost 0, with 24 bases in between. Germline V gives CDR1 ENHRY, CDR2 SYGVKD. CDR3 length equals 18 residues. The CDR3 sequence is CAINDQDRSLTANYGYTF. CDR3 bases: TGTGCCATCAATGACCAAGACAGATCTCTAACAGCTAACTATGGCTACACCTTC.

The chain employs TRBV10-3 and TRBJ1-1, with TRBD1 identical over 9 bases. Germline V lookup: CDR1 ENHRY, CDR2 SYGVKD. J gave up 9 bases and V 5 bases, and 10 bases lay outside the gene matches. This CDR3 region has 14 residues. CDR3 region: CAISPGTGPGKAFF. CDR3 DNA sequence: TGTGCCATCAGTCCGGGGACAGGGCCCGGGAAAGCTTTCTTT.

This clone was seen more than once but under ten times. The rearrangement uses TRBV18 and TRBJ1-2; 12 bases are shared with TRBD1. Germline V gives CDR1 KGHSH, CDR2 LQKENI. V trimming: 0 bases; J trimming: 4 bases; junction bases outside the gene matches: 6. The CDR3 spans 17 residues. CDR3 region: CASSPPGTGGPGYGYTF. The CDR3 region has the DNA TGTGCCAGCTCACCACCCGGGACAGGGGGCCCGGGCTATGGCTACACCTTC.

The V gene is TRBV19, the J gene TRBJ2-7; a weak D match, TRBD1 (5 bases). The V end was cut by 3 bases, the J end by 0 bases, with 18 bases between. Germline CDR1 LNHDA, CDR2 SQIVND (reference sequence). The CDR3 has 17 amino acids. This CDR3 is CASSITAAGPSSYEQYF. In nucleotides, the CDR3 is TGTGCCAGTAGTATCACTGCGGCAGGGCCCAGCTCCTACGAGCAGTACTTC. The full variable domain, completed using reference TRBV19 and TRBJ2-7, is DGGITQSPKYLFRKEGQNVTLSCEQNLNHDAMYWYRQDPGQGLRLIYYSQIVNDFQKGDIAEGYSVSREKKESFPLTVTSAQKNPTAFYLCASSITAAGPSSYEQYFGPGTRLTVT.

CDR3 loop: CASSEVGRYEQYF. The CDR3 bases are TGCGCCAGCAGTGAGGTCGGAAGGTACGAGCAGTACTTC. The rearrangement uses TRBV10-2 and TRBJ2-7; D gene unclear. The CDR3 spans 13 residues. Germline-derived CDR1 and CDR2 are WSHSY and SAAADI. Trimming removed 2 bases from V and 4 bases from J, with 9 bases in between.